The 23 T cell receptor beta chains below come from one sample, sequenced in a study of blood T cell repertoires in COVID-19. The data were produced by immunoSEQ multiplex PCR, yet TCRdb's version contains in-frame clones alone and is incomplete. The sample includes hundreds of thousands of clones, about 91% seen only once; the top ten take around 9%. Sample: PBMCs or T cells enriched from blood (not recorded which). The origin of the receptors is a woman aged 18-29 years who had recovered from COVID-19.

In its sample, this clone was seen once. The J gene is TRBJ1-1, the V gene TRBV7-9, with unresolved D. Trimming removed 3 bases at V and 11 bases at J, with 10 bases between. This CDR3 has 11 residues. CDR1 and CDR2 from the germline V gene are SEHNR and FQNEAQ (reference sequence). CDR3 coding DNA: TGTGCCAGCAGCTTTCCGGGGAAGGCTTTCTTT. Amino acid sequence: CASSFPGKAFF. Full variable domain (rest looked up from reference TRBV7-9 and TRBJ1-1): DTGVSQNPRHKITKRGQNVTFRCDPISEHNRLYWYRQTLGQGPEFLTYFQNEAQLEKSRLLSDRFSAERPKGSFSTLEIQRTEQGDSAMYLCASSFPGKAFFGQGTRLTVV.

The chain employs TRBV5-4 and TRBJ2-1, with 9 bases aligning to TRBD1. CDR1 is SGHNT and CDR2 is YYREEE in the germline V gene (reference sequence). V lost 4 bases and J lost 7; bases outside the gene matches: 6. CDR3 size: 14 residues. As DNA, the CDR3 is TGTGCCAGCAGCCCTGGGACAGGGAAGAATGAGCAGTTCTTC. It is translated as CASSPGTGKNEQFF.

The rearrangement joins TRBV6-5 to TRBJ1-3, with no clear D. V lost 6 bases and J 6 bases, leaving 12 bases between the germline ends. The CDR3 contains 13 residues. Looked up from germline, CDR1 is MNHEY and CDR2 is SVGAGI. CDR3 bases: TGTGCCAGCAGCCCCCCGGGTGCAAACACCATATATTTT. It is translated as CASSPPGANTIYF.

The chain couples TRBV2 to TRBJ2-7, with 11 bases aligning to TRBD1. The CDR3 sequence is 17 residues long. Losses at the gene ends were 0 bases for V and 3 bases for J; bases not matched to a gene: 7. CDR1 is SNHLY, CDR2 FYNNEI, per germline. CDR3 loop: CASSEASDRGLVYEQYF. The CDR3 DNA is TGTGCCAGCAGTGAAGCCTCGGACAGGGGGCTTGTCTACGAGCAGTACTTC.

The J gene is TRBJ1-2, the V gene TRBV10-3, with 9 bases fitting TRBD1. V shed 6 bases, J shed 8 bases, and the junction held 4 bases outside the gene matches. The CDR3 has 12 amino acids. From germline, CDR1 is ENHRY and CDR2 SYGVKD. The CDR3 DNA is TGTGCCATCAGGGGGACAGGGTGGGGCTACACCTTC. Protein: CAIRGTGWGYTF.

The chain is built from TRBV4-2 and TRBJ1-2; possibly TRBD1 for D (5 bases). The CDR3 runs to 15 residues. The V gene's germline CDR1 is LGHNA and CDR2 YNFKEQ. With 1 base removed from V and 2 bases from J, the gap between germline ends came to 11 bases. The CDR3 is CASSQGGRGNYGYTF. Here the CDR3 DNA reads TGTGCCAGCAGCCAAGGGGGTCGGGGGAACTATGGCTACACCTTC.

V usage is TRBV6-5 and J usage is TRBJ2-3; the D gene is possibly TRBD1 (6 bases). Germline V gene lookup returns CDR1 MNHEY and CDR2 SVGAGI. Trimming took off 2 bases at V and 2 bases at J, with 14 bases between the two ends. The CDR3 has 16 residues. The CDR3 spells CASSYGAGEVTDTQYF. The CDR3 DNA follows: TGTGCCAGCAGTTACGGGGCAGGGGAAGTCACAGATACGCAGTATTTT.

V usage is TRBV10-3 and J usage is TRBJ1-1, with D possibly being TRBD1 (5 bases). V was trimmed by 3 bases and J by 6 bases, leaving 8 bases between them. The CDR3 length is 12 residues. Looked up from germline, CDR1 is ENHRY and CDR2 is SYGVKD. This CDR3 reads CAISDGGAEAFF. The CDR3 DNA sequence: TGTGCCATCAGTGATGGGGGGGCTGAAGCTTTCTTT.

The rearrangement links TRBV7-8 to TRBJ2-7; 7 bases line up with TRBD2. J lost 0 bases, V lost 0 bases, and 5 bases had no gene match. Germline V CDR1 and CDR2: SGHVS, FQNEAQ. This CDR3 region has 16 residues. CDR3 nucleotide sequence: TGTGCCAGCAGCTTAGCCGGGGGGTCTAGCTCCTACGAGCAGTACTTC. It specifies CASSLAGGSSSYEQYF.

The J gene is TRBJ1-1, the V gene TRBV12-3 or TRBV12-4, with D unclear. The V and J ends lost 6 bases and 3 bases respectively, with 11 bases between them. This CDR3 has 13 residues. The CDR3 bases are TGTGCCAGCAGCCCCCTGGAGGACACTGAAGCTTTCTTT. Translating it yields CASSPLEDTEAFF.

The chain uses TRBV4-3 and TRBJ2-1; 12 bases are shared with TRBD2. CDR1 and CDR2 from the germline V gene are LGHNA and YSLEER. The CDR3 covers 14 residues. The V gene end was trimmed by 1 base and the J gene end by 10 bases; junction bases not matched to a gene: 2. CDR3 DNA: TGCGCCAGCAGCCAAGGGGGACTAGCGGGCGAGCAGTTCTTC. The encoded protein is CASSQGGLAGEQFF.

This chain connects TRBV5-4 to TRBJ1-2, with no clear D. From germline, CDR1 is SGHNT and CDR2 YYREEE (reference sequence). The CDR3 totals 15 residues. Trimming stripped 0 bases from V and 5 bases from J, with 14 bases between. The CDR3 DNA reads TGTGCCAGCAGCTTGGCATCGTGGACTGCATATGGCTACACCTTC. This encodes CASSLASWTAYGYTF.

This chain joins TRBV6-5 and TRBJ1-1; D is unclear. CDR3 size: 14 residues. Trimming took 8 bases from V and 5 from J, leaving 18 bases between them. CDR1 and CDR2 (germline): MNHEY, SVGAGI. CDR3 region: CASAKVGRPTEAFF. For the CDR3, the DNA is TGTGCCAGCGCGAAGGTTGGGCGACCGACTGAAGCTTTCTTT.

V gene TRBV28 combines with J gene TRBJ1-4; D gene uncertain. Germline V gives CDR1 MDHEN, CDR2 SYDVKM. The ends were cut back, 6 bases at V and 4 bases at J, with 18 bases in the middle. CDR3 length: 16 amino acids. The CDR3 nucleotides read TGTGCCAGCAGCCTTACCCCCCTCGGGAGTAATGAAAAACTGTTTTTT. This encodes CASSLTPLGSNEKLFF.

The chain carries TRBV5-1 and TRBJ1-2, with TRBD1 as a possible D gene (5 bases). From germline, CDR1 is SGHRS and CDR2 YFSETQ. The CDR3 is 14 amino acids. V lost 2 bases to trimming and J lost 3 bases, with 11 bases between them. The CDR3 sequence: CASSLMTDDYGYTF. CDR3 nucleotide sequence: TGCGCCAGCAGCTTAATGACAGATGACTATGGCTACACCTTC.

The chain combines TRBV20-1 with TRBJ1-6; TRBD1 is a possible D gene (5 bases). V was cut by 6 bases and J by 14 bases, with 11 bases left in between. Germline CDR1 is DFQATT and CDR2 is SNEGSKA (reference sequence). The CDR3 runs to 10 residues. CDR3 sequence: CSAAFRALHF. CDR3 bases: TGCAGTGCGGCCTTCAGGGCCCTCCACTTT.

A few counts support this clone. The V call is TRBV19, the J call TRBJ1-1; TRBD1 aligns across 7 bases. J lost 1 base, V lost 4 bases, and 9 bases had no gene match. From germline, CDR1 is LNHDA and CDR2 SQIVND (reference sequence). The CDR3 length is 16 residues. As DNA, the CDR3 is TGTGCCAGTAGTAGGAGGACAGGACGGGAGAACACTGAAGCTTTCTTT. Its translation: CASSRRTGRENTEAFF.

The V call is TRBV7-8, the J call TRBJ1-3; possibly TRBD1 for D (6 bases). CDR1 and CDR2 from the germline V gene are SGHVS and FQNEAQ. The CDR3 extends over 15 amino acids. The ends were cut back, 5 bases at V and 3 bases at J, with 14 bases in the middle. CDR3 in DNA: TGTGCCAGCAGCAAAAACAGGGCTAGTGGAAACACCATATATTTT. It is translated as CASSKNRASGNTIYF.

The chain couples TRBV6-5 to TRBJ1-2; D is unclear. The CDR3 is 12 amino acids. Germline loops: CDR1 MNHEY, CDR2 SVGAGI. V was cut by 8 bases and J by 6 bases, with 13 bases left in between. The CDR3 region has the DNA TGTGCCAGCCGGGATTTCAAAAATGGCTACACCTTC. Residues: CASRDFKNGYTF.

V and J are TRBV9 and TRBJ2-1, with 7 bases fitting TRBD2. The germline gives CDR1 SGDLS, CDR2 YYNGEE. CDR3 length: 14 residues. V gave up 4 bases and J gave up 6 bases; unmatched junction bases: 7. This CDR3 reads CASSPRGDRNEQFF. CDR3 in DNA: TGTGCCAGCAGCCCCCGGGGGGACCGCAATGAGCAGTTCTTC.

The V and J genes are TRBV20-1 and TRBJ2-1; weak D call: TRBD1 (6 bases). This CDR3 is built from 14 residues. Germline CDR1 DFQATT, CDR2 SNEGSKA (reference sequence). The ends were cut back, 3 bases at V and 6 bases at J, with 15 bases in the middle. Written as DNA, the CDR3 is TGCAGTGCTAGTCTGGCAGGGGACCTCAATGAGCAGTTCTTC. Protein product: CSASLAGDLNEQFF.

This rearrangement joins TRBV6-1 to TRBJ2-7; 7 bases map to TRBD1. CDR1 is MNHNS and CDR2 is SASEGT in the germline V gene. J was trimmed by 2 bases and V by 5 bases; bases with no gene match: 6. The length of the CDR3 is 14 residues. CDR3 loop: CASSHRQGAYEQYF. For the CDR3, the DNA is TGTGCCAGCAGTCACAGACAGGGAGCCTACGAGCAGTACTTC.

V is TRBV4-3 and J is TRBJ2-5; 7 bases are a match to TRBD1. The length of the CDR3 is 16 residues. Per germline, CDR1 LGHNA and CDR2 YSLEER. V shed 0 bases, J shed 5 bases, and the junction held 9 bases outside the gene matches. The CDR3 sequence is CASSQDPGTAAETQYF. The CDR3 DNA follows: TGCGCCAGCAGCCAAGATCCCGGGACAGCTGCGGAGACCCAGTACTTC.